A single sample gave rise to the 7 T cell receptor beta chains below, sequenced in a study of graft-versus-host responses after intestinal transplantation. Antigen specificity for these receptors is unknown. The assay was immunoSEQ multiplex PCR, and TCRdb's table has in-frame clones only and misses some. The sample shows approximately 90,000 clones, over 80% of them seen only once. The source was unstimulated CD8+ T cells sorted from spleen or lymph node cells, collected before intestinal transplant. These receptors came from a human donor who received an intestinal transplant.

The CDR3 nucleotides read TGCAGCGCCCCGCCGACTAGCGTCGAACCCGTCGAGCAGTACTTC. Its protein product is CSAPPTSVEPVEQYF. This chain connects TRBV29-1 to TRBJ2-7; TRBD2 agrees at 8 bases. This CDR3 comprises 15 residues. The V and J ends lost 7 bases and 6 bases, in that order; junction bases with no gene match: 17. The V gene's germline CDR1 is SQVTM and CDR2 ANQGSEA.

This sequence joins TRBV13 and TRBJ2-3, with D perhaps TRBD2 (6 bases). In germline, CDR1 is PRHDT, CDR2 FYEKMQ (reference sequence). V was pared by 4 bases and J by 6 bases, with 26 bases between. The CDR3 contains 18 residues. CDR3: CASSSLIRLARVVDTQYF. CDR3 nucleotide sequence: TGTGCCAGCAGCTCGCTAATACGGCTAGCGCGGGTCGTGGATACGCAGTATTTT.

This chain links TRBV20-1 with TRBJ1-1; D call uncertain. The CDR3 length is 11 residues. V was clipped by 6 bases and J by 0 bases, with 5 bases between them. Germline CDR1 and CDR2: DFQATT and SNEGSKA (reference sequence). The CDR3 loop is CSALMNTEAFF. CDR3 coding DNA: TGCAGTGCCCTGATGAACACTGAAGCTTTCTTT.

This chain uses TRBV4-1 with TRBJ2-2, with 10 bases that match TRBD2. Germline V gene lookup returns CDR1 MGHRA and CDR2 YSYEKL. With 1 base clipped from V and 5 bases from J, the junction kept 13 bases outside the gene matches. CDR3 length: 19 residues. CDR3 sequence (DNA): TGCGCCAGCAGCCAAGGGCCTAGGCTAGCGGGGGCCCTGACCGGGGAGCTGTTTTTT. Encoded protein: CASSQGPRLAGALTGELFF.

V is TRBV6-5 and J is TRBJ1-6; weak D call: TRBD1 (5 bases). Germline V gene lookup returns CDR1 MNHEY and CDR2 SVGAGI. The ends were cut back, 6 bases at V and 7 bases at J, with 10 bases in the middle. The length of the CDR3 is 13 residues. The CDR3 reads CASSPTENSPLHF. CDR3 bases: TGTGCCAGCAGCCCGACAGAGAATTCACCCCTCCACTTT.

The CDR3 DNA reads TGTGCCAGCAGCTTAGGAGTGTCCTCCTATAATTCACCCCTCCACTTT. Translation: CASSLGVSSYNSPLHF. J is TRBJ1-6 and V is TRBV13; D unresolved. V was shortened by 0 bases and J by 0 bases, with 6 bases between the two germline ends. Germline V gives CDR1 PRHDT, CDR2 FYEKMQ (reference sequence). CDR3 size: 16 residues.

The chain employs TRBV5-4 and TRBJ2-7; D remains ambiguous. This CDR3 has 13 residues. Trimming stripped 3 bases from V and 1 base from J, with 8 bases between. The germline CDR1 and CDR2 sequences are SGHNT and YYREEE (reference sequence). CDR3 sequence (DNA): TGTGCCAGCAGCTCACCCAGTTCCTACGAGCAGTACTTC. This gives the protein CASSSPSSYEQYF.